The clone carrying this TCR beta chain was counted at least ten times. Its matching antigen is unknown. Germline V gives CDR1 SGHDT, CDR2 YYEEEE. V trimming: 4 bases; J trimming: 2 bases; junction bases outside the gene matches: 3. The CDR3 runs 13 residues. This specimen belongs to a study of response to subunit inactivated influenza vaccine. Study-wide results and limits: Authors suggested seasonal influenza vaccinations each recruit few new T cells.

Using its own MiXCR run on the RT-PCR reads, TCRdb lists one record per CDR3 protein. The data show around 760,000 distinct CDR3 sequences, around 13% seen once. The TCR comes from a man aged 50-60 years who received an inactivated influenza vaccine. The specimen comprised PBMCs from blood, sampled around 14 days before vaccination. The chain links TRBV5-6 to TRBJ2-7, with TRBD1 matching over 7 bases. The CDR3 protein is CASSRGQTYEQYF. The CDR3 nucleotides read TGTGCCAGCAGCCGGGGACAGACCTACGAGCAGTACTTC.